This TCR beta chain derives from a study of shared clonotypes between healthy human individuals. Repertoires were generated with immunoSEQ multiplex PCR, while TCRdb's copy carries only in-frame clones and drops some. The sample has about 340,000 clones; around 70% are singletons. From germline, CDR1 is KGHSH and CDR2 LQKENI. The CDR3 is made up of 13 amino acids. Trimming stripped 8 bases from V and 0 bases from J, with 10 bases between. The V call is TRBV18, the J call TRBJ1-1; maybe TRBD1 (5 bases). Sequenced sample: memory CD4+ T cells sorted from blood. Sample subset: CD45RA-negative fraction. The receptor comes from a young man in good health. The CDR3 reads CASRQRLNTEAFF. The CDR3 DNA reads as TGTGCCAGCCGACAGCGTTTGAACACTGAAGCTTTCTTT.